This T cell receptor beta chain was documented in a study of PD-L1 blockade in urothelial cancer. Looking at the study overall: Atezolizumab, begun by patients around 2014, was given at 1,200 mg intravenously every 3 weeks. Men with urothelial cancer arising in the bladder made up about 90% of the roughly 29 patients. Individuals in the cohort had been given 0 to 3 earlier chemotherapy regimens. Blood was analyzed 3 weeks (second dose) and 6 weeks after treatment start.

The V gene lost 8 bases and the J gene lost 2 bases, with 13 bases spanning the gap. From germline, CDR1 is SQVTM and CDR2 ANQGSEA. The CDR3 covers 12 residues. TCRdb keeps only in-frame clones here, not all; method: immunoSEQ multiplex PCR. The sample yields about 80,000 clones, approximately 90% seen once. Source: PBMCs, taken around atezolizumab (anti-PD-L1) treatment. The TCR sequence derives from a woman in her 70s with urothelial cancer. J is TRBJ2-7 and V is TRBV29-1; D is uncertain. The CDR3 nucleotides are TGCAGCATGAGGCACGGTACCTACGAGCAGTACTTC. Residues: CSMRHGTYEQYF.